This T cell receptor beta chain emerged from a study of T cells in Graves' hyperthyroidism and ophthalmopathy. Regarding the study as a whole: Most thyroid clonotypes with frequency above 0.001 were detected in blood. A model of 13 V-J features distinguished ophthalmopathy from stable hyperthyroidism.

What was amplified from RNA transcripts were TCR beta CDR3 regions. The TCR CDR3 was amplified in a first-round RT-PCR using the HTBI primer set. TCRdb reanalysed the multiplex PCR reads using MiXCR and keeps one entry per CDR3 protein. The sample carries 550,000 to 600,000 distinct CDR3 sequences, approximately 14% recorded once. As regards this clonotype: Its target is unknown.

V gave up 3 bases and J gave up 8 bases; unmatched junction bases: 7. The V gene's germline CDR1 is MNHEY and CDR2 SVGEGT. This CDR3 contains 15 residues. The chain employs TRBV6-2 or TRBV6-3 and TRBJ2-1, with 10 positions matching TRBD2. The clonotype was recovered from a woman aged 18-29 years with Graves' ophthalmopathy. The source material was blood. The CDR3 loop reads CASSYSLAGEDEQFF. In DNA form, the CDR3 reads TGTGCCAGCAGTTATAGTCTAGCGGGAGAGGATGAGCAGTTCTTC.